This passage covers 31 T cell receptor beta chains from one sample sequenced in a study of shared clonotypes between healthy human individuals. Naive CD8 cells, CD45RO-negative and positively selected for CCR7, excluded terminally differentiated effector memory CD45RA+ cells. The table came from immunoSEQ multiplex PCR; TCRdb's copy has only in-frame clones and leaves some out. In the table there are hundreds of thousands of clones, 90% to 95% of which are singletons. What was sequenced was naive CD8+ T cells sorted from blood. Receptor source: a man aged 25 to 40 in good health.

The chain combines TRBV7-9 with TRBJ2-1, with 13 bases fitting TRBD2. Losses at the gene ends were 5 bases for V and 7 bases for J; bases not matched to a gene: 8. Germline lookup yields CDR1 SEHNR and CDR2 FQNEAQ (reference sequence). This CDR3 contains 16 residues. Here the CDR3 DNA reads TGTGCCAGCAGCCCGGGACTAGCGGGGTTTGGAAATGAGCAGTTCTTC. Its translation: CASSPGLAGFGNEQFF.

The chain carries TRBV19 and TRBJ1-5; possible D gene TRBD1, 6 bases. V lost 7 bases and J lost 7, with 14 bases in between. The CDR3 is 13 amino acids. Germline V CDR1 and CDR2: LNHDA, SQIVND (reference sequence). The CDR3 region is CASTGGGGQPQHF. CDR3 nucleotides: TGTGCCAGTACCGGGGGGGGCGGCCAGCCCCAGCATTTT. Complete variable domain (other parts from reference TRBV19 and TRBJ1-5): DGGITQSPKYLFRKEGQNVTLSCEQNLNHDAMYWYRQDPGQGLRLIYYSQIVNDFQKGDIAEGYSVSREKKESFPLTVTSAQKNPTAFYLCASTGGGGQPQHFGDGTRLSIL.

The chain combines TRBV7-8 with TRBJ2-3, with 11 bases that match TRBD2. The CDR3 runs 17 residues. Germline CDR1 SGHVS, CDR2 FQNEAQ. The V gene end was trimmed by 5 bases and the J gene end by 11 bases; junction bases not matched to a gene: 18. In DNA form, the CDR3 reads TGTGCCAGCAGCCATCTACGCCAAACTAGCGGGAGTAAGCTGCAGTATTTT. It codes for CASSHLRQTSGSKLQYF.

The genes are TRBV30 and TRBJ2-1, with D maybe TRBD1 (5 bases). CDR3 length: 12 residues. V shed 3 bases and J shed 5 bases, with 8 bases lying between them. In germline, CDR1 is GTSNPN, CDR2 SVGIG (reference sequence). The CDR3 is CAWSLDNNEQFF. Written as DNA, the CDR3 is TGTGCCTGGAGCCTGGACAACAATGAGCAGTTCTTC.

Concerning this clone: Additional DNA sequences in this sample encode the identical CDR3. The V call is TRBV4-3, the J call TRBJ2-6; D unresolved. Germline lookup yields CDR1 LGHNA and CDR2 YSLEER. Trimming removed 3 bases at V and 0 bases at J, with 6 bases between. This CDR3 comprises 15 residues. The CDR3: CASSQGLSGANVLTF. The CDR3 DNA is TGCGCCAGCAGCCAGGGCCTCTCTGGGGCCAACGTCCTGACTTTC.

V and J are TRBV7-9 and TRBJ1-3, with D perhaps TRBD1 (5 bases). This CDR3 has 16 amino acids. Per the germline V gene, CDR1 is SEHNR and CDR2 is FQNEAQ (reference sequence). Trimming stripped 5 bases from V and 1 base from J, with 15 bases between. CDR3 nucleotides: TGTGCCAGCAGCATTAGGGGTTGGCAATCTGGAAACACCATATATTTT. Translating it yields CASSIRGWQSGNTIYF.

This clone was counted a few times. Written as DNA, the CDR3 is TGTGCCAGCAGTCCGGGGACAGGGGGCGGAGGCTACACCTTC. It codes for CASSPGTGGGGYTF. The genes are TRBV28 and TRBJ1-2; 12 positions agree with TRBD1. Unmatched junction bases numbered 6, after V lost 5 bases and J lost 8 bases. This CDR3 has 14 amino acids. CDR1 and CDR2 from the germline V gene are MDHEN and SYDVKM.

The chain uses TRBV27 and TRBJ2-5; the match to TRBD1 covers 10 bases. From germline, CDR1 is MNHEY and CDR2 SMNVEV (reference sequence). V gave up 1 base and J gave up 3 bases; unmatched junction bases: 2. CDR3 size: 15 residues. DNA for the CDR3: TGTGCCAGCAGTTTATGGGACAGGGGAAAAGAGACCCAGTACTTC. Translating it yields CASSLWDRGKETQYF.

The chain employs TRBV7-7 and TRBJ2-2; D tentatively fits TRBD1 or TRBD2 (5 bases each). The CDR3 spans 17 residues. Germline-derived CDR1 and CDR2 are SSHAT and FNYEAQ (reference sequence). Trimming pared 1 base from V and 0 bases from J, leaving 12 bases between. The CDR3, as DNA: TGTGCCAGCAGCTTAGAAGTCAGGGACGCGAACACCGGGGAGCTGTTTTTT. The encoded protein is CASSLEVRDANTGELFF.

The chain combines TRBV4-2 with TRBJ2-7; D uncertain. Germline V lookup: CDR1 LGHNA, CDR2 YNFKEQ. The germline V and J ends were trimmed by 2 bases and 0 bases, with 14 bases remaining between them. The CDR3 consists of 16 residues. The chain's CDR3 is CASSQSLDRSSYEQYF. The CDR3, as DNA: TGTGCCAGCAGCCAAAGCTTGGACCGAAGCTCCTACGAGCAGTACTTC.

The chain's CDR3 is CASSDPTRALNTEAFF. CDR3 DNA: TGTGCCAGCAGCGATCCCACCAGGGCCCTGAACACTGAAGCTTTCTTT. The chain is built from TRBV5-4 and TRBJ1-1; weak D call: TRBD1 (5 bases). Looked up from germline, CDR1 is SGHNT and CDR2 is YYREEE (reference sequence). Trimming stripped 4 bases from V and 0 bases from J, with 16 bases between. CDR3 length: 16 residues.

CDR3 DNA sequence: TGTGCCAGCAGCTTAGAGACAGAGAACACCGGGGAGCTGTTTTTT. Translation: CASSLETENTGELFF. The rearrangement joins TRBV7-6 to TRBJ2-2; D may be TRBD1 (5 bases). The CDR3 has 15 amino acids. CDR1 is SGHVS, CDR2 FNYEAQ, per germline. The ends were cut back, 1 base at V and 1 base at J, with 7 bases in the middle.

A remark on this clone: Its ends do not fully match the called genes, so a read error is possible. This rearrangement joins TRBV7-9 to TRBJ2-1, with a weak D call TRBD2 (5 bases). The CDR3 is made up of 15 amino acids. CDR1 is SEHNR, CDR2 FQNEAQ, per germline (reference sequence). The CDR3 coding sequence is TGCGCCAGCAGCCAAGATGGGAGAGCCTACAATGAGCAGTTCTTC. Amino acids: CASSQDGRAYNEQFF.

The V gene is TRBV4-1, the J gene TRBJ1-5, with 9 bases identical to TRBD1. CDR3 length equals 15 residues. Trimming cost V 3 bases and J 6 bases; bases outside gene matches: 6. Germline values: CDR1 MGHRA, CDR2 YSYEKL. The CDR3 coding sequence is TGCGCCAGCAGCCACAGGACAGGGGACCGTCAGCCCCAGCATTTT. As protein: CASSHRTGDRQPQHF.

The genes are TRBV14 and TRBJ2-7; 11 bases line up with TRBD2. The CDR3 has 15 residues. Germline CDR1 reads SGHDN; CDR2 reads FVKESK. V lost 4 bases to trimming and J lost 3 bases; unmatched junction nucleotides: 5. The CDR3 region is CASSPPGLADYEQYF. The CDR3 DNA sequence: TGTGCCAGCAGCCCACCGGGACTAGCGGACTACGAGCAGTACTTC.

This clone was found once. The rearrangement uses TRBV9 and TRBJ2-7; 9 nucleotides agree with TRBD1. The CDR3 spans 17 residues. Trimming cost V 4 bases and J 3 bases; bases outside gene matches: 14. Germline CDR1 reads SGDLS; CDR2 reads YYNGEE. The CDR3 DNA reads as TGTGCCAGCAGCCCCACAGGGGGCCCTGACCCTAGCTACGAGCAGTACTTC. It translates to CASSPTGGPDPSYEQYF.

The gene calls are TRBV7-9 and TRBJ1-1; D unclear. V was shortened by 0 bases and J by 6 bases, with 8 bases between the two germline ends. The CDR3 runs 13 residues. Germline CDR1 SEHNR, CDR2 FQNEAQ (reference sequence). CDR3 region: CASSLAGGAEAFF. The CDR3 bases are TGTGCCAGCAGCTTAGCAGGCGGGGCTGAAGCTTTCTTT.

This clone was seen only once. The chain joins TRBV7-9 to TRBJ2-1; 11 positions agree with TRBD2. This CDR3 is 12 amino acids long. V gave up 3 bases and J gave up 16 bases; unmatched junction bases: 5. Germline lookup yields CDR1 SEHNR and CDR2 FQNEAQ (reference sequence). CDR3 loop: CASSFDSGRAFF. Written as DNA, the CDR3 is TGTGCCAGCAGCTTCGATAGCGGGAGGGCCTTCTTC.

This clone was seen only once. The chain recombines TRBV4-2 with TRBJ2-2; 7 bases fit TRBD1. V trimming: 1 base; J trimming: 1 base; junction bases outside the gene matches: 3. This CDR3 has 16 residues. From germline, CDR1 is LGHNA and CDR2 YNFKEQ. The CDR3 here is CASSQGGTENTGELFF. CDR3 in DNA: TGTGCCAGCAGCCAAGGGGGGACAGAGAACACCGGGGAGCTGTTTTTT.

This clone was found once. The CDR3 sequence: CASAGVLLSYEQYF. CDR3 sequence (DNA): TGCGCCAGCGCAGGTGTCCTCTTATCCTACGAGCAGTACTTC. The genes are TRBV10-2 and TRBJ2-7, with no clear D. The CDR3 totals 14 residues. V shed 8 bases and J shed 1 base, with 15 bases lying between them. CDR1 is WSHSY and CDR2 is SAAADI in the germline V gene.

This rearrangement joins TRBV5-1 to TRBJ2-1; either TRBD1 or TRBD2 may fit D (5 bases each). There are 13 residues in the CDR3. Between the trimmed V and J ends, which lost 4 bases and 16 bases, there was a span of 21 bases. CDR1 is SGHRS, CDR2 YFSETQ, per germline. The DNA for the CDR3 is TGCGCCAGCAGCCGCATTGTGGGGGACCCCATATTCTTC. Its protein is CASSRIVGDPIFF.

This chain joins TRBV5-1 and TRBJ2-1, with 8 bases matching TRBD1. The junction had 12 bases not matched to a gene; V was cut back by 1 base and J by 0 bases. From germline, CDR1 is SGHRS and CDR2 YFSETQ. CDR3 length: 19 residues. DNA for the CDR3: TGCGCCAGCAGCTTGAGGGGACAGGACACAATGAGCTCCTACAATGAGCAGTTCTTC. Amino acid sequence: CASSLRGQDTMSSYNEQFF.

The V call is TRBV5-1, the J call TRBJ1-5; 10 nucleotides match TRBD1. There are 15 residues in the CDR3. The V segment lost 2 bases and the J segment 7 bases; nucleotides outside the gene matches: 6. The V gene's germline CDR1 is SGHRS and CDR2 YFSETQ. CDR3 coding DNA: TGCGCCAGCAGCTTTACCGGGACAGGGGACCAGCCCCAGCATTTT. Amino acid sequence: CASSFTGTGDQPQHF.

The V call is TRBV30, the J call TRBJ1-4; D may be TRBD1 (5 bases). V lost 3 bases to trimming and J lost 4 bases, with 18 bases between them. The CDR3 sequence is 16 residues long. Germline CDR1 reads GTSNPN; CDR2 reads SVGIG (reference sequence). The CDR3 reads CAWSLGVGLLNEKLFF. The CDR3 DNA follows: TGTGCCTGGAGCCTGGGTGTGGGGCTACTTAATGAAAAACTGTTTTTT.

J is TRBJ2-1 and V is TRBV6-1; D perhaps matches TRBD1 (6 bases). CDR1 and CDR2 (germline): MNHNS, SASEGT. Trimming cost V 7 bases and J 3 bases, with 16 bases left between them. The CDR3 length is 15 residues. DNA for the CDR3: TGTGCCAGCAAAATCGGGACAACATTCTACAATGAGCAGTTCTTC. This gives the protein CASKIGTTFYNEQFF.

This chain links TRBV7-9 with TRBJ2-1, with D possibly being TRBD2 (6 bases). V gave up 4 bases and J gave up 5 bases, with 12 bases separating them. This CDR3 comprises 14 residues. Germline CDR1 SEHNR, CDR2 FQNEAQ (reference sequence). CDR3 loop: CASSSTSIDNEQFF. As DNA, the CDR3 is TGTGCCAGCAGCTCCACTAGCATCGACAATGAGCAGTTCTTC. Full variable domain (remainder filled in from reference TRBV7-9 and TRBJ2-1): DTGVSQNPRHKITKRGQNVTFRCDPISEHNRLYWYRQTLGQGPEFLTYFQNEAQLEKSRLLSDRFSAERPKGSFSTLEIQRTEQGDSAMYLCASSSTSIDNEQFFGPGTRLTVL.

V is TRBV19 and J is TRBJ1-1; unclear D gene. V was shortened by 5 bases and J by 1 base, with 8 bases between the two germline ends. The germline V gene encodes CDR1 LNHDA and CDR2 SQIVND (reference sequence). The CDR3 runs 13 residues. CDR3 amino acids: CASSPHANTEAFF. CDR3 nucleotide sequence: TGTGCCAGTAGTCCCCATGCGAACACTGAAGCTTTCTTT.

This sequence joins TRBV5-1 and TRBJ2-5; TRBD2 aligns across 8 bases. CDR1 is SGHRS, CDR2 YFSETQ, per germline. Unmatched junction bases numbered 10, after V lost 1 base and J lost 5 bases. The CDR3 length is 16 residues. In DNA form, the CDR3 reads TGCGCCAGCAGCTTGAATCTAGCGGGTGATGGGGAGACCCAGTACTTC. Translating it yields CASSLNLAGDGETQYF.

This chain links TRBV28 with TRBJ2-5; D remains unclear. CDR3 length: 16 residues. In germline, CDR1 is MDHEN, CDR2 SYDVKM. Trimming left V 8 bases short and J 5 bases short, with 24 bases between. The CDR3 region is CASLSTTWVGAETQYF. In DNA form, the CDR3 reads TGTGCCAGCCTTTCGACCACCTGGGTCGGTGCGGAGACCCAGTACTTC.

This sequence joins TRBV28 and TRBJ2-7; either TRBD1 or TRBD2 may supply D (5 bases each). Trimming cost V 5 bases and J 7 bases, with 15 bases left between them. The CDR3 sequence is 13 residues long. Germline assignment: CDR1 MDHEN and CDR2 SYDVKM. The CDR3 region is CASSPRDLGEQYF. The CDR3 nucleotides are TGTGCCAGCAGTCCCCGGGACCTCGGGGAGCAGTACTTC.

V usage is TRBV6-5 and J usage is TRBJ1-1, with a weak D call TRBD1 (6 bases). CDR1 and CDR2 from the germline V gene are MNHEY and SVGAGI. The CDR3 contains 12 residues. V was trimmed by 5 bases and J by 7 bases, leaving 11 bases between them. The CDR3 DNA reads TGTGCCAGCAGTACGGACAGAAATGAAGCTTTCTTT. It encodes CASSTDRNEAFF.